The TCR beta chain under discussion was sequenced for a study of ipilimumab plus nivolumab after autologous stem cell transplantation. Sequencing was performed with immunoSEQ multiplex PCR; in TCRdb, only in-frame clones are kept and a portion is missing. The top ten hold approximately 0.87% of the sample, which has around 45,000 clones, approximately 90% seen once. Per germline, CDR1 LGHNA and CDR2 YSLEER. The CDR3 length is 16 residues. The V end was cut by 4 bases, the J end by 5 bases, with 21 bases between. V is TRBV4-3 and J is TRBJ2-7; no firm D call. The sequenced sample was PBMCs, obtained in a trial of ipilimumab plus nivolumab as post-transplant consolidation. This clonotype originated in a male donor with multiple myeloma. CDR3 residues: CASSPSPSITTNEQYF. Written as DNA, the CDR3 is TGCGCCAGCAGCCCCTCGCCCAGCATCACAACCAACGAGCAGTACTTC.